A selection of T cell receptor beta chains follows, all from one sample in a study of cytomegalovirus exposure and HLA in healthy donors. The repertoire was sequenced with immunoSEQ multiplex PCR; TCRdb's copy has only in-frame clones and lacks some. The table lists over 150,000 clones, about three quarters of them singletons. Specimen: PBMCs. These receptors came from a woman in her thirties in good health and CMV-seropositive. CDR3s include the opening cysteine and the closing phenylalanine or tryptophan. Each record gives: CDR3 DNA, CDR3 protein, D gene, J gene, clone size, V gene. A D gene is named only where the DNA matches it firmly. Some rows mark clone size as missing; the rest say once, few, many or name a class of expanded clone.

CDR3nt: TGTGCCAGCTCACCAAATTGGCTAGCGGGAGAAAACACCGGGGAGCTGTTTTTT
CDR3aa: CASSPNWLAGENTGELFF
d_gene: TRBD2
j_gene: TRBJ2-2
abundance: -
v_gene: TRBV18

CDR3nt: TGTGCCATGGGAATAGCGGGAGGGCCGAACACCGGGGAGCTGTTTTTT
CDR3aa: CAMGIAGGPNTGELFF
d_gene: TRBD2
j_gene: TRBJ2-2
abundance: -
v_gene: TRBV10-3

CDR3nt: TGTGCCAGCAGCCGAATCCAGGGTGTCACTGAAGCTTTCTTT
CDR3aa: CASSRIQGVTEAFF
d_gene: -
j_gene: TRBJ1-1
abundance: few
v_gene: TRBV27

CDR3nt: TGTGCCAGCAGTGAAGACAGGGGCTACAATGAGCAGTTCTTC
CDR3aa: CASSEDRGYNEQFF
d_gene: TRBD1
j_gene: TRBJ2-1
abundance: -
v_gene: TRBV25-1

CDR3nt: TGTGCCAGCAGCCAAGAACAGTTGAACACTGAAGCTTTCTTT
CDR3aa: CASSQEQLNTEAFF
d_gene: -
j_gene: TRBJ1-1
abundance: -
v_gene: TRBV4-2

CDR3nt: TGTGCCAGCAGCAAAAGGACTAGCGGCTCCTACGAGCAGTACTTC
CDR3aa: CASSKRTSGSYEQYF
d_gene: -
j_gene: TRBJ2-7
abundance: -
v_gene: TRBV21-1

CDR3nt: TGTGCCAGCAGCCTAGGGCCGGGATCCTACGAGCAGTACTTC
CDR3aa: CASSLGPGSYEQYF
d_gene: -
j_gene: TRBJ2-7
abundance: -
v_gene: TRBV6-5

CDR3nt: TGTGCCAGCAGCTTGGGGCCTAGCGGGAATGTTGGTAATGAGCAGTTCTTC
CDR3aa: CASSLGPSGNVGNEQFF
d_gene: TRBD2
j_gene: TRBJ2-1
abundance: -
v_gene: TRBV5-4

CDR3nt: TGTGCCAGCAGCGCCACAGGGGGCAACTCTGGAAACACCATATATTTT
CDR3aa: CASSATGGNSGNTIYF
d_gene: TRBD1
j_gene: TRBJ1-3
abundance: -
v_gene: TRBV9

CDR3nt: TGTGCCAGCAGCCAAGGAGACAGGGGGAACACTGAAGCTTTCTTT
CDR3aa: CASSQGDRGNTEAFF
d_gene: TRBD1
j_gene: TRBJ1-1
abundance: -
v_gene: TRBV4-2

CDR3nt: TGTGCCAGCAGTGCCTTGAGGTTTGGCTACACCTTC
CDR3aa: CASSALRFGYTF
d_gene: -
j_gene: TRBJ1-2
abundance: -
v_gene: TRBV25-1

CDR3nt: TGTGCCAGCAGTTTAGTTTTGTCGGTGTCTGGAAACACCATATATTTT
CDR3aa: CASSLVLSVSGNTIYF
d_gene: -
j_gene: TRBJ1-3
abundance: -
v_gene: TRBV28

CDR3nt: TGCGCCAGCAGCTTGTTGGTAGCGGGAGCATCAGATACGCAGTATTTT
CDR3aa: CASSLLVAGASDTQYF
d_gene: TRBD2
j_gene: TRBJ2-3
abundance: few
v_gene: TRBV5-1

CDR3nt: TGTGCCAGCAGTCGCCAGCGGGCAACAGAAGAGACCCAGTACTTC
CDR3aa: CASSRQRATEETQYF
d_gene: -
j_gene: TRBJ2-5
abundance: -
v_gene: TRBV14

CDR3nt: TGTGCCAGCAGAATTGACAGGGGTGGTAGAGCTTTCTTT
CDR3aa: CASRIDRGGRAFF
d_gene: TRBD1
j_gene: TRBJ1-1
abundance: few
v_gene: TRBV6-5

CDR3nt: TGTGCCAGCAGCGCGGACAGAAAGCACACTGAAGCTTTCTTT
CDR3aa: CASSADRKHTEAFF
d_gene: -
j_gene: TRBJ1-1
abundance: -
v_gene: TRBV7-6

CDR3nt: TGTGCCTGGGGGAGGGCGGTCGGGGAGCTGTTTTTT
CDR3aa: CAWGRAVGELFF
d_gene: TRBD2
j_gene: TRBJ2-2
abundance: -
v_gene: TRBV30

CDR3nt: TGTGCCAGAAGCTTCCGCCGGGACAGGGCAGATACGCAGTATTTT
CDR3aa: CARSFRRDRADTQYF
d_gene: -
j_gene: TRBJ2-3
abundance: once
v_gene: TRBV7-5

CDR3nt: TGTGCCAGCAGGTTTGCGCTGGGGCCCACCAATGAGCAGTTCTTC
CDR3aa: CASRFALGPTNEQFF
d_gene: -
j_gene: TRBJ2-1
abundance: -
v_gene: TRBV7-2

CDR3nt: TGTGCCAGCAGTTACTCGACAGGTGAAGCTTTCTTT
CDR3aa: CASSYSTGEAFF
d_gene: -
j_gene: TRBJ1-1
abundance: -
v_gene: TRBV6-5

CDR3nt: TGCGCCAGCAGCCCTGCCGGGACTAGCGGGCTCCTTAGCTCCTACGAGCAGTACTTC
CDR3aa: CASSPAGTSGLLSSYEQYF
d_gene: TRBD2
j_gene: TRBJ2-7
abundance: -
v_gene: TRBV4-1

CDR3nt: TGTGCCAGTCAAGCGGGACCAACCGGGGAGCTGTTTTTT
CDR3aa: CASQAGPTGELFF
d_gene: TRBD2
j_gene: TRBJ2-2
abundance: -
v_gene: TRBV27

CDR3nt: TGCGCCAGCAGTGAGACCCCGGACAGCAACTATGGCTACACCTTC
CDR3aa: CASSETPDSNYGYTF
d_gene: -
j_gene: TRBJ1-2
abundance: -
v_gene: TRBV10-1

CDR3nt: TGTGCCAGCAGTGAAAAGGCGGCCTTTCTCTACGAGCAGTACTTC
CDR3aa: CASSEKAAFLYEQYF
d_gene: -
j_gene: TRBJ2-7
abundance: -
v_gene: TRBV6-1

CDR3nt: TGTGCCAGCAGTTTCAGCTCTGGAAACACCATATATTTT
CDR3aa: CASSFSSGNTIYF
d_gene: -
j_gene: TRBJ1-3
abundance: -
v_gene: TRBV27

CDR3nt: TGTGCCAGCAGCTTGTGGTCAGGGGACTATGGCTACACCTTC
CDR3aa: CASSLWSGDYGYTF
d_gene: -
j_gene: TRBJ1-2
abundance: -
v_gene: TRBV11-2

CDR3nt: TGTGCCACCATCCGGGGAGGGGACACCGGGGAGCTGTTTTTT
CDR3aa: CATIRGGDTGELFF
d_gene: TRBD2
j_gene: TRBJ2-2
abundance: -
v_gene: TRBV19

CDR3nt: TGTGCCAGCGCCTTAACGGGACAGGGGATTGAAAGGCAGTTCTTC
CDR3aa: CASALTGQGIERQFF
d_gene: TRBD1
j_gene: TRBJ2-1
abundance: -
v_gene: TRBV18

CDR3nt: TGTGCCAGCAGTTTTGCGGGGCCGGAAAACATTCAGTACTTC
CDR3aa: CASSFAGPENIQYF
d_gene: -
j_gene: TRBJ2-4
abundance: once
v_gene: TRBV27

CDR3nt: TGTGCCAGCAGCCTCGAGCGTGGTGAAGCTTTCTTT
CDR3aa: CASSLERGEAFF
d_gene: -
j_gene: TRBJ1-1
abundance: once
v_gene: TRBV7-6

CDR3nt: TGTGCCAGCAGTACCCGGGCGGGCTACGAGCAGTACTTC
CDR3aa: CASSTRAGYEQYF
d_gene: -
j_gene: TRBJ2-7
abundance: -
v_gene: TRBV27

CDR3nt: TGTGCCAGCAGTACTCGGACTAGCCCAGGGTCCTACAATGAGCAGTTCTTC
CDR3aa: CASSTRTSPGSYNEQFF
d_gene: TRBD2
j_gene: TRBJ2-1
abundance: -
v_gene: TRBV28

CDR3nt: TGCGCCAGCAGTCAAGGACTAGCGGGAGGGCATATCCTGTACTTC
CDR3aa: CASSQGLAGGHILYF
d_gene: TRBD2
j_gene: TRBJ2-7
abundance: -
v_gene: TRBV23-1

CDR3nt: TGTGCCAGCAGTCGCTGGACAGGGAGAGAAGAGACCCAGTACTTC
CDR3aa: CASSRWTGREETQYF
d_gene: TRBD1
j_gene: TRBJ2-5
abundance: -
v_gene: TRBV2

CDR3nt: TGTGCCAGTAGTATCATGCGGGGGGCGGGCTACGAGCAGTACTTC
CDR3aa: CASSIMRGAGYEQYF
d_gene: TRBD2
j_gene: TRBJ2-7
abundance: -
v_gene: TRBV19

CDR3nt: TGTGCCAGCAGTTCCCCAGGTTCAGTTAGGCAAGAGACCCAGTACTTC
CDR3aa: CASSSPGSVRQETQYF
d_gene: -
j_gene: TRBJ2-5
abundance: -
v_gene: TRBV28

CDR3nt: TGTGCCAGCAGTGACCAGACAGGTCCTAATGAAAAACTGTTTTTT
CDR3aa: CASSDQTGPNEKLFF
d_gene: -
j_gene: TRBJ1-4
abundance: -
v_gene: TRBV6-4

CDR3nt: TGTGCCAGCAGCTTAGCTTCCAACTACGAGCAGTACTTC
CDR3aa: CASSLASNYEQYF
d_gene: -
j_gene: TRBJ2-7
abundance: -
v_gene: TRBV7-2

CDR3nt: TGTGCCAGCAGCTTGGAAAAACAGACCTACGAGCAGTACTTC
CDR3aa: CASSLEKQTYEQYF
d_gene: -
j_gene: TRBJ2-7
abundance: -
v_gene: TRBV5-8

CDR3nt: TGTGCCAGCAGCCCCACTAGCGGGAGTCCGTACAATGAGCAGTTCTTC
CDR3aa: CASSPTSGSPYNEQFF
d_gene: TRBD2
j_gene: TRBJ2-1
abundance: once
v_gene: TRBV5-6

CDR3nt: TGTGCCGGCTCTAGCGGGAGGGGGGGTGAGCAGTTCTTC
CDR3aa: CAGSSGRGGEQFF
d_gene: TRBD2
j_gene: TRBJ2-1
abundance: -
v_gene: TRBV30

CDR3nt: TGCGCCAGCAGCCTGGGACTCAGCACCGGGGAGCTGTTTTTT
CDR3aa: CASSLGLSTGELFF
d_gene: -
j_gene: TRBJ2-2
abundance: -
v_gene: TRBV5-1

CDR3nt: TGTGCCAACCCCGGGACTAGCGATTCTGAGCAGTTCTTC
CDR3aa: CANPGTSDSEQFF
d_gene: TRBD2
j_gene: TRBJ2-1
abundance: -
v_gene: TRBV2

CDR3nt: TGTGCCTGGAGCCGGGCCGGGACAGGGGATGAAAAACTGTTTTTT
CDR3aa: CAWSRAGTGDEKLFF
d_gene: TRBD1
j_gene: TRBJ1-4
abundance: -
v_gene: TRBV30

CDR3nt: TGTGCCAGTGGACTCCAGGGGCCCTACGAGCAGTACTTC
CDR3aa: CASGLQGPYEQYF
d_gene: -
j_gene: TRBJ2-7
abundance: once
v_gene: TRBV27

CDR3nt: TGTGCCTGGAGTTTATTTGAACAGGGGGTAGGGGTAGGCAATCAGCCCCAGCATTTT
CDR3aa: CAWSLFEQGVGVGNQPQHF
d_gene: TRBD1
j_gene: TRBJ1-5
abundance: -
v_gene: TRBV30

CDR3nt: TGCAGCGTTGAAGGTGAGGCGGGGAACTATGGCTACACCTTC
CDR3aa: CSVEGEAGNYGYTF
d_gene: -
j_gene: TRBJ1-2
abundance: -
v_gene: TRBV29-1

CDR3nt: TGTGCCAGCAGCTTTTTTAGCGGGGGGGCCTACGAGCAGTACTTC
CDR3aa: CASSFFSGGAYEQYF
d_gene: TRBD2
j_gene: TRBJ2-7
abundance: -
v_gene: TRBV5-8

CDR3nt: TGTGCCAGCAGCTTAATAAGCGGGAGGGAGACAGATACGCAGTATTTT
CDR3aa: CASSLISGRETDTQYF
d_gene: TRBD2
j_gene: TRBJ2-3
abundance: -
v_gene: TRBV7-3

CDR3nt: TGCGCCAGCAGCCAAGAAGAACAGCGGGGTGGGGATACGCAGTATTTT
CDR3aa: CASSQEEQRGGDTQYF
d_gene: TRBD2
j_gene: TRBJ2-3
abundance: once
v_gene: TRBV4-1